A selection of T cell receptor beta chains follows, all from one sample in a study of post-analysis software for immune sequencing data. A single record per CDR3 protein comes from TCRdb applying MiXCR to the PCR reads. Of roughly 150,000 distinct CDR3 sequences listed, around 36% were seen once; the top ten hold 28%. The source was blood, collected after autologous hematopoietic stem cell transplantation. The source of these receptors is a girl between 10 and 17 years old with multiple sclerosis. The CDR3 runs from the conserved cysteine through the conserved F or W.

V gene: TRBV25-1
CDR3 protein: CASEGFYGYTF

V gene: TRBV7-8
CDR3 protein: CASGQGAYEQYF

V gene: TRBV21-1
CDR3 protein: CASRIAAPYEQYF

V gene: TRBV6-5
CDR3 protein: CASSLEWTRSRANYGYTF

V gene: TRBV7-9
CDR3 protein: CASSLGENEQYF

V gene: TRBV29-1
CDR3 protein: CSVAEGKNIQYF

V gene: TRBV29-1
CDR3 protein: CSVEDLPGYTF

V gene: TRBV7-2
CDR3 protein: CASSLGGGLGNEQFF

V gene: TRBV6-1
CDR3 protein: CASSEMRREQYF

V gene: TRBV20-1
CDR3 protein: CSARDSGSPHNEQFF

V gene: TRBV6-5
CDR3 protein: CASSAVGAEDNEQFF

V gene: TRBV29-1
CDR3 protein: CSVEGQGGYEQYF

V gene: TRBV11-1
CDR3 protein: CASSLPTSGGDEQYF

V gene: TRBV24-1
CDR3 protein: CATSDLGTGNTDTQYF

V gene: TRBV20-1
CDR3 protein: CSARGLQETQYF

V gene: TRBV7-2
CDR3 protein: CASSPGGHYNEQFF

V gene: TRBV20-1
CDR3 protein: CSAESGSFTDTQYF

V gene: TRBV3-1
CDR3 protein: CASSPQGTDTQYF

V gene: TRBV7-2
CDR3 protein: CASSLAQGGGEQYF

V gene: TRBV9
CDR3 protein: CASSPRTEEAFF

V gene: TRBV20-1
CDR3 protein: CSAHEGHSNYGYTF